This T cell receptor (beta chain) was recorded in a study of blood T cell repertoires in COVID-19 (dated by TCRdb to about 2020). At the level of the whole study: Collaborator samples came from the United States, Italy and Spain and covered acute and convalescent phases of COVID-19. The repertoires were released in a freely available public database meant as a resource for research on the immune response to SARS-CoV-2. Samples were obtained from the ongoing ImmuneRACE study (first 160 participants) and from some 1,300 subjects provided by 6 global collaborators. Subjects who had been exposed to COVID-19, were actively infected with it, or had recovered from it provided the deeply sampled blood TCRbeta repertoires that made up the dataset. The prospective study material was composed of cDNA or gDNA derived from T cells, B-cell-depleted T cells, or PBMCs. Where HLA class I and class II types were available, the types were taken from metadata supplied by the sample provider, not from assay-based typing. Sample metadata almost always included a de-identified subject ID, COVID-19 status, age in years and sex. The paper's findings and limits, for the study overall: The quantity of clinical and demographic metadata differed by source and by participant and was supplied without curation.

At one collaborating source in Seattle, patients were enrolled during active infection and were followed longitudinally through the course of disease. Collaborating institutions collected whole blood in K2EDTA tubes following their own protocols. For TCRbeta analysis, collaborators shipped samples in one of three forms: frozen whole blood, isolated PBMCs, or DNA extracted from either of those sample types. TCRbeta CDR3 regions were amplified from genomic DNA using the immunoSEQ Assay, a bias-controlled multiplex PCR. The published analysis was carried out like this. Nucleated cell counts per sample were estimated from amplification of reference gene primers within the assay. To quantify the absolute abundance of each unique TCRbeta CDR3 rearrangement, sequence reads were collapsed and filtered. For each sample, productive Simpson clonality was calculated as the square root of Simpson's diversity index across productive rearrangements. Sourced from immuneACCESS, this table was stored by TCRdb with only in-frame sequences that have V and J called. A share of the clones is absent; for the studies checked, an unresolved V gene accounts for under half, and the remainder has no known explanation. V, J and clone size reflect that table, while D and trimming were determined from the DNA. This sample holds roughly 150,000 clones; around 87% were observed only once. Over 2% of the sample belongs to the ten largest clones.

As for this clone: It has no known antigen specificity. The record has no base qualities; no much larger clone is one base away.

Specimen: peripheral blood. The receptor's source is a woman aged 80 or over with COVID-19, enrolled during active disease.

The CDR3 protein: CASSFSSGEQFF. The nucleotide sequence is given as TGCGCCAGCAGCTTTAGCTCCGGTGAGCAGTTCTTC. The chain is made from TRBV5-1 and TRBJ2-1, with the D segment identity uncertain. Spanning cysteine to phenylalanine, the CDR3 consists of 12 amino acids. CDR3 DNA only is kept here, 36 bases in frame from base 1. V is shortened by 2 bases, J by 9 bases, and the region joining them spans 9 bases. Via the germline V gene, CDR1 is SGHRS and CDR2 YFSETQ.